The 17 T cell receptor beta chains given below trace back to one sample, sequenced in a study of vaccination and CD4 T cells after COVID-19. Scientists ran DNA taken from cultured CD4+ T cells through the Oncomine TCR Beta short-read assay for sequencing. TCRdb re-analysed the PCR reads in MiXCR, keeping a single row per CDR3 protein. The data hold some 16,000 distinct CDR3 sequences, with roughly 57% observed a single time. Antigens for these TCRs are unknown. Time point given: late sampling 161 to 241 days after vaccination in a few convalescent patients. The treatment is: approximately 11-day PBMC culture with coronavirus spike peptide pools or control peptides (ViraFEST assay). Sequences were derived from CD4+ T cells from blood, cultured in vitro, sampled about 7 months after SARS-CoV-2 vaccination. The receptor source for this set is a human donor who had recovered from COVID-19.

A few counts support this clonotype. The rearrangement joins TRBV20-1 to TRBJ1-1, with 8 nucleotides matching TRBD1. The CDR3 is 13 residues long. Germline lookup yields CDR1 DFQATT and CDR2 SNEGSKA (reference sequence). The CDR3 reads CSATGDRNTEAFF. DNA for the CDR3: TGCAGCGCGACAGGGGATAGGAACACTGAAGCTTTCTTT.

The J gene is TRBJ2-7, the V gene TRBV10-3; 9 bases are a match to TRBD1. CDR1 is ENHRY and CDR2 is SYGVKD in the germline V gene. This CDR3 spans 16 amino acids. The junction had 9 bases not matched to a gene; V was cut back by 2 bases and J by 4 bases. CDR3 protein: CAISEGNRGRGYEQYF. The CDR3 coding sequence is TGTGCCATCAGTGAGGGGAACAGGGGGCGAGGGTACGAGCAGTACTTC.

The chain combines TRBV28 with TRBJ2-7; TRBD2 matches 10 bases. With 6 bases clipped from V and 8 bases from J, the junction kept 13 bases outside the gene matches. This CDR3 has 15 amino acids. Germline V gene data show CDR1 as MDHEN and CDR2 as SYDVKM. CDR3 sequence reads: CASSGAGGPVLKQYF. Written as DNA, the CDR3 is TGTGCCAGCAGCGGAGCGGGAGGGCCCGTATTGAAGCAGTACTTC.

The V and J genes are TRBV2 and TRBJ2-3; TRBD2 matches at 14 bases. With 6 bases clipped from V and 7 bases from J, the junction kept 6 bases outside the gene matches. The CDR3 covers 15 residues. CDR1 SNHLY and CDR2 FYNNEI come from the germline V gene. CDR3 nucleotides: TGTGCCAGCAGAGGGACTAGCGGGAGAGGTAATACGCAGTATTTT. It translates to CASRGTSGRGNTQYF.

This sequence joins TRBV6-1 and TRBJ1-5; a possible D gene is TRBD1 (5 bases). Germline lookup yields CDR1 MNHNS and CDR2 SASEGT. The germline V and J ends were trimmed by 4 bases and 1 base, with 17 bases remaining between them. The CDR3 runs 17 residues. Here the CDR3 reads CASSGPQGLRSNQPQHF. In DNA form, the CDR3 reads TGTGCCAGCAGTGGACCGCAGGGCCTTCGCAGCAATCAGCCCCAGCATTTT.

The chain joins TRBV11-2 to TRBJ2-3; 7 bases agree with TRBD2. CDR1 is SGHAT, CDR2 FQNNGV, per germline. This CDR3 comprises 15 residues. Trimming took 6 bases from V and 0 from J; bases not matched to a gene: 6. The CDR3 DNA follows: TGTGCCAGCAGGCCGGGAGGTTTAAGCACAGATACGCAGTATTTT. Its protein is CASRPGGLSTDTQYF.

The chain carries TRBV7-8 and TRBJ2-3, with a tentative D call TRBD2 (6 bases). Germline CDR1 reads SGHVS; CDR2 reads FQNEAQ. The CDR3 has 16 residues. V lost 5 bases and J 0 bases, leaving 15 bases between the germline ends. The DNA of the CDR3 is TGTGCCAGCAGCAACAGGAGGGACCGTAGCACAGATACGCAGTATTTT. This gives the protein CASSNRRDRSTDTQYF.

The V call is TRBV24-1, the J call TRBJ2-3; D assignment may be TRBD1 or TRBD2 (6 bases each). The germline V gene has CDR1 KGHDR and CDR2 SFDVKD. The CDR3 covers 14 residues. V was trimmed by 11 bases and J by 2 bases, leaving 16 bases between them. The CDR3 sequence is CAIQRGANTDTQYF. As DNA, the CDR3 is TGTGCCATCCAGAGGGGGGCGAACACAGATACGCAGTATTTT.

This clonotype occurred a few times. The chain combines TRBV6-2 or TRBV6-3 with TRBJ2-7; D uncertain. This CDR3 spans 15 amino acids. Deletions cut 6 bases from V and 9 bases from J, with 24 bases between. Germline V gene lookup returns CDR1 MNHEY and CDR2 SVGEGT. The CDR3 DNA follows: TGTGCCAGCAGAAGCCGGGCCCAGGACGTTACGAGGCAGTACTTC. It encodes CASRSRAQDVTRQYF.

V and J are TRBV5-6 and TRBJ1-2; D is perhaps TRBD1 (6 bases). The CDR3 is 15 amino acids. Germline CDR1 is SGHDT and CDR2 is YYEEEE. V dropped 4 bases and J dropped 14 bases, with 27 bases sitting between them. The DNA of the CDR3 is TGTGCCAGCAGCCCCTTCAACAGGGCCCCTCGTAGATGGACCTTC. Amino acid sequence: CASSPFNRAPRRWTF.

Only a few counts were recorded for this clonotype. The chain joins TRBV24-1 to TRBJ2-1, with D unresolved. Trimming stripped 6 bases from V and 5 bases from J, with 10 bases between. This CDR3 has 13 amino acids. The germline CDR1 and CDR2 sequences are KGHDR and SFDVKD. Here the CDR3 reads CATSSPDNNEQFF. The CDR3 DNA reads TGTGCCACCAGTTCCCCCGACAACAATGAGCAGTTCTTC.

Only one count was recorded for this clonotype. At one end the junction does not follow the germline gene, possibly because of a read error. The genes are TRBV7-8 and TRBJ2-5; D is perhaps TRBD2 (5 bases). Germline V gene lookup returns CDR1 SGHVS and CDR2 FQNEAQ. CDR3 length: 13 amino acids. For the CDR3, the DNA is TGTGCCAGCACACGGGATCTGCAAGAGGCCCAGTACTTC. This codes for CASTRDLQEAQYF.

J is TRBJ2-3 and V is TRBV24-1; either TRBD1 or TRBD2 may supply D (5 bases each). The CDR3 contains 17 residues. Trimming removed 2 bases at V and 2 bases at J, with 16 bases between. CDR1 and CDR2 from the germline V gene are KGHDR and SFDVKD. The CDR3 nucleotides are TGTGCCACCAGTGATTCGCTGCCGGGGCTAACCACAGATACGCAGTATTTT. Its protein product is CATSDSLPGLTTDTQYF.

This chain links TRBV7-8 with TRBJ2-1, with D possibly matching TRBD2 (7 bases). Trimming cost V 7 bases and J 10 bases, with 26 bases left between them. The CDR3 runs 16 residues. Germline CDR1 and CDR2: SGHVS and FQNEAQ. The CDR3 loop is CASTTGGGTYNEEQFF. The CDR3 DNA reads TGTGCCAGCACCACGGGGGGCGGGACGTACAATGAGGAGCAGTTCTTC.

The gene calls are TRBV29-1 and TRBJ2-1; no clear D gene. The CDR3 has 13 residues. CDR1 SQVTM and CDR2 ANQGSEA come from the germline V gene. The V and J ends lost 1 base and 1 base respectively, with 5 bases between them. The CDR3 spells CSVEVGSYNEQFF. The CDR3 nucleotides read TGCAGCGTTGAAGTGGGGTCCTACAATGAGCAGTTCTTC.

This chain connects TRBV28 to TRBJ1-6; tentatively, D is TRBD1 (6 bases). The CDR3 length is 13 residues. With 2 bases removed from V and 14 bases from J, the gap between germline ends came to 13 bases. The germline V gene has CDR1 MDHEN and CDR2 SYDVKM. CDR3 loop: CASSLGQTETLHF. In nucleotides, the CDR3 is TGTGCCAGCAGTTTAGGACAGACAGAGACCCTCCACTTT.

This clonotype was observed a single time. One end of the junction is discordant with germline, which a read error may explain. J is TRBJ2-7 and V is TRBV2; TRBD1 agrees at 7 bases. The CDR3 has 13 amino acids. Per the germline V gene, CDR1 is SNHLY and CDR2 is FYNNEI. The DNA of the CDR3 is TGTGCCAGCACCAATAATGGACAGGTTACCCTAAACTTC. This gives the protein CASTNNGQVTLNF.